Below, 22 T cell receptor beta chains from the same sample are listed, as sequenced in a study of CD8 T cells in Susac syndrome. Random hexamers were used to reverse transcribe roughly 0.45 to 1 ug of RNA. TCRdb fed the immunoSEQ multiplex PCR reads into MiXCR, producing one record per CDR3 protein. This table has roughly 200,000 distinct CDR3 sequences, roughly 94% appearing once. Source material: CD4+ T cells from PBMCs. These receptors originate from a human donor with Susac syndrome.

The J gene is TRBJ1-5, the V gene TRBV2; D not resolved. Trimming removed 6 bases at V and 6 bases at J, with 9 bases between. The CDR3 runs 12 residues. Germline values: CDR1 SNHLY, CDR2 FYNNEI. CDR3 protein: CASRGLSQPQHF. The DNA of the CDR3 is TGTGCCAGCAGAGGACTAAGTCAGCCCCAGCATTTT.

This sequence joins TRBV5-4 and TRBJ2-7, with a tentative D call TRBD1 (6 bases). The germline V gene encodes CDR1 SGHNT and CDR2 YYREEE (reference sequence). This CDR3 is built from 15 residues. V was pared by 4 bases and J by 0 bases, with 14 bases between. This CDR3 is CASSRIGTTSYEQYF. The CDR3 bases are TGTGCCAGCAGCAGGATCGGGACAACCTCCTACGAGCAGTACTTC.

The V call is TRBV7-9, the J call TRBJ2-5; tentative D call: TRBD1 (6 bases). The germline gives CDR1 SEHNR, CDR2 FQNEAQ (reference sequence). The length of the CDR3 is 15 residues. V gave up 5 bases and J gave up 2 bases, with 15 bases separating them. CDR3 in amino acids: CASSTRDTEQETQYF. CDR3 bases: TGTGCCAGCAGCACCCGGGACACGGAACAAGAGACCCAGTACTTC.

The rearrangement links TRBV7-3 to TRBJ2-3; the D is unclear. V shed 5 bases and J shed 1 base, with 13 bases lying between them. The germline V gene encodes CDR1 SGHTA and CDR2 FQGTGA. CDR3 size: 15 residues. The CDR3 nucleotides read TGTGCCAGCAGCCCGAGTAGCTGGGGCACAGATACGCAGTATTTT. Translation: CASSPSSWGTDTQYF.

The chain is built from TRBV20-1 and TRBJ2-1, with 9 bases identical to TRBD2. The CDR3 spans 16 residues. J was trimmed by 5 bases and V by 6 bases; bases with no gene match: 14. Per the germline V gene, CDR1 is DFQATT and CDR2 is SNEGSKA (reference sequence). CDR3: CSAENLGTSPHNEQFF. The CDR3, as DNA: TGCAGTGCGGAGAACCTCGGGACTAGCCCCCACAATGAGCAGTTCTTC.

V gene TRBV15 combines with J gene TRBJ1-4, with TRBD1 matching over 8 bases. Germline V gene lookup returns CDR1 LNHNV and CDR2 YYDKDF (reference sequence). CDR3 length: 16 amino acids. J lost 3 bases, V lost 1 base, and 4 bases had no gene match. As DNA, the CDR3 is TGTGCCACCAGCAGAGTGGGCAGGGGGCCTAATGAAAAACTGTTTTTT. This sequence encodes CATSRVGRGPNEKLFF.

V and J are TRBV3-1 and TRBJ2-3; 8 bases are shared with TRBD1. Losses at the gene ends were 4 bases for V and 6 bases for J; bases not matched to a gene: 9. The CDR3 has 15 residues. Germline CDR1 reads LGHDT; CDR2 reads YNNKEL (reference sequence). This CDR3 is CASSPGQGLKDTQYF. CDR3 in DNA: TGTGCCAGCAGCCCCGGACAGGGCCTAAAGGATACGCAGTATTTT.

The rearrangement links TRBV5-4 to TRBJ2-3, with 8 bases matching TRBD2. Trimming at V came to 6 bases and at J to 6 bases, leaving 6 bases not matched to a gene. Germline CDR1 and CDR2: SGHNT and YYREEE (reference sequence). This CDR3 is built from 13 residues. CDR3: CASTHGGGDTQYF. The CDR3 DNA follows: TGTGCCAGCACCCACGGCGGGGGGGATACGCAGTATTTT.

This chain joins TRBV27 and TRBJ1-5; a possible D gene is TRBD1 (6 bases). CDR3 size: 14 residues. V lost 8 bases and J lost 2, with 13 bases in between. Germline V CDR1 and CDR2: MNHEY, SMNVEV (reference sequence). In nucleotides, the CDR3 is TGTGCCAGCGCTACGGGACACCGCAATCAGCCCCAGCATTTT. As protein: CASATGHRNQPQHF.

This clonotype was recorded once. The chain recombines TRBV29-1 with TRBJ2-7, with D possibly being TRBD1 or TRBD2 (6 bases each). Germline lookup yields CDR1 SQVTM and CDR2 ANQGSEA. CDR3 length: 14 amino acids. The V and J ends lost 8 bases and 5 bases respectively, with 22 bases between them. In nucleotides, the CDR3 is TGCAGCTGCCTTACGGGGGCGTCGGTGAACGAGCAGTACTTC. The encoded protein is CSCLTGASVNEQYF.

The chain recombines TRBV7-6 with TRBJ2-6; the D call may be TRBD1 or TRBD2 (5 bases each). The V gene lost 5 bases and the J gene lost 9 bases, with 11 bases spanning the gap. Germline V gene data show CDR1 as SGHVS and CDR2 as FNYEAQ. The CDR3 covers 13 residues. CDR3 sequence (DNA): TGTGCCAGCAGCCCGGGGACCAGCAACGTCCTGACTTTC. Protein: CASSPGTSNVLTF.

The chain couples TRBV20-1 to TRBJ2-3; TRBD2 agrees at 8 bases. Per germline, CDR1 DFQATT and CDR2 SNEGSKA (reference sequence). The CDR3 loop spans 14 amino acids. J lost 0 bases, V lost 4 bases, and 3 bases had no gene match. The CDR3 DNA sequence: TGCAGTGCTATAGCGGGGCCTAGCACAGATACGCAGTATTTT. Residues: CSAIAGPSTDTQYF.

This chain links TRBV7-9 with TRBJ2-1, with 9 bases aligning to TRBD2. Germline CDR1 SEHNR, CDR2 FQNEAQ (reference sequence). The V segment lost 1 base and the J segment 0 bases; nucleotides outside the gene matches: 7. There are 18 residues in the CDR3. The CDR3 DNA follows: TGTGCCAGCAGCTTAGGGTTAGCGGGGGACTTCTCCTACAATGAGCAGTTCTTC. Its translation: CASSLGLAGDFSYNEQFF.

The V and J genes are TRBV6-1 and TRBJ2-5; 9 nucleotides match TRBD2. Trimming took 5 bases from V and 1 from J; bases not matched to a gene: 5. The CDR3 extends over 15 amino acids. Germline values: CDR1 MNHNS, CDR2 SASEGT. The CDR3 nucleotides read TGTGCCAGCAGTAAGGGCGGGGGGGGCCAAGAGACCCAGTACTTC. Translated: CASSKGGGGQETQYF.

J is TRBJ2-5 and V is TRBV5-1, with 7 bases fitting TRBD1. The ends lost 4 bases at V and 3 bases at J; junction bases unmatched: 6. Germline V gene data show CDR1 as SGHRS and CDR2 as YFSETQ. CDR3 size: 14 residues. DNA for the CDR3: TGCGCCAGCAGCCTCCAGGGGGTGGAAGAGACCCAGTACTTC. This gives the protein CASSLQGVEETQYF. The full variable domain, its missing parts supplied by reference TRBV5-1 and TRBJ2-5, is KAGVTQTPRYLIKTRGQQVTLSCSPISGHRSVSWYQQTPGQGLQFLFEYFSETQRNKGNFPGRFSGRQFSNSRSEMNVSTLELGDSALYLCASSLQGVEETQYFGPGTRLLVL.

The CDR3 DNA reads TGTGCCAGCAGCACTAGCAGCACAAGGAACAATGAGCAGTTCTTC. Translating gives CASSTSSTRNNEQFF. This chain uses TRBV2 with TRBJ2-1; D is possibly TRBD2 (6 bases). V shed 6 bases and J shed 5 bases, with 17 bases lying between them. Germline values: CDR1 SNHLY, CDR2 FYNNEI. The CDR3 runs 15 residues. Combining the CDR3 with reference TRBV2 and TRBJ2-1 gives the whole variable domain EPEVTQTPSHQVTQMGQEVILRCVPISNHLYFYWYRQILGQKVEFLVSFYNNEISEKSEIFDDQFSVERPDGSNFTLKIRSTKLEDSAMYFCASSTSSTRNNEQFFGPGTRLTVL.

The V call is TRBV5-4, the J call TRBJ2-5; 8 bases align to TRBD1. The CDR3 runs 14 residues. V lost 4 bases and J lost 4; bases outside the gene matches: 6. Germline values: CDR1 SGHNT, CDR2 YYREEE (reference sequence). The CDR3 reads CASSLRTGPETQYF. The CDR3 bases are TGTGCCAGCAGCCTCAGGACAGGGCCAGAGACCCAGTACTTC.

The chain employs TRBV13 and TRBJ1-2, with D perhaps matching TRBD1 (5 bases). V was cut by 3 bases and J by 8 bases, with 13 bases left in between. CDR3 size: 13 residues. Per germline, CDR1 PRHDT and CDR2 FYEKMQ (reference sequence). The CDR3 sequence: CASSFGGGGGYTF. The DNA of the CDR3 is TGTGCCAGCAGCTTTGGGGGAGGAGGGGGCTACACCTTC.

The chain links TRBV5-6 to TRBJ2-7; D ambiguous. V lost 7 bases and J 3 bases, leaving 17 bases between the germline ends. CDR1 and CDR2 (germline): SGHDT, YYEEEE. This CDR3 has 14 amino acids. The CDR3 coding sequence is TGTGCCAGCTCTCCTCCGGGTTCATTCTACGAGCAGTACTTC. Translated: CASSPPGSFYEQYF.

This chain connects TRBV29-1 to TRBJ2-1; TRBD2 is a possible D gene (5 bases). Germline V gives CDR1 SQVTM, CDR2 ANQGSEA. Trimming left V 1 base short and J 5 bases short, with 15 bases between. The CDR3 runs to 15 residues. In nucleotides, the CDR3 is TGCAGCGTTGAAGGACTAACGACAACCAACAATGAGCAGTTCTTC. Translation gives CSVEGLTTTNNEQFF.

The chain carries TRBV4-1 and TRBJ2-4; D is tentatively TRBD1 or TRBD2 (5 bases each). The CDR3 contains 15 residues. Germline V gives CDR1 MGHRA, CDR2 YSYEKL. V lost 1 base, J lost 0 bases, and 7 bases lay in between. The CDR3 loop reads CASSQAGLAKNIQYF. The CDR3 DNA reads TGCGCCAGCAGCCAAGCGGGGCTAGCCAAAAACATTCAGTACTTC.

V and J are TRBV20-1 and TRBJ1-5; no firm D call. The CDR3 is 14 amino acids. Trimming cost V 3 bases and J 4 bases, with 13 bases left between them. The germline CDR1 and CDR2 sequences are DFQATT and SNEGSKA (reference sequence). CDR3 amino acids: CSASPDMGNQPQHF. The DNA for the CDR3 is TGCAGTGCTAGCCCTGACATGGGGAATCAGCCCCAGCATTTT.